This TCR beta chain was identified during a study of Tregs in tolerant kidney transplant recipients. Germline V gene sequence: CDR1 SGDLS, CDR2 YYNGEE. The ends were cut back, 0 bases at V and 2 bases at J, with 10 bases in the middle. The CDR3 spans 15 residues. This clone was observed a single time. Its antigen is undetermined. Clones were sequenced by immunoSEQ multiplex PCR, and TCRdb holds only the in-frame ones, with some missing. The data contain around 230,000 clones, roughly four fifths of them seen just once; the ten biggest clones take up around 0.64%. Study results and caveats: Few patients were studied, so findings need validation in larger groups. Biological reproducibility was not directly addressed in this study.

Unstimulated regulatory T cells (CD4+CD25+CD127-), CD4+CD25- non-regulatory cells, CD4 and CD8 cells were FACS-sorted from thawed PBMCs. The source of this sequence is a human donor in good health. The gene calls are TRBV9 and TRBJ2-3, with D uncertain. Sequences were obtained from CD4+ T cells from blood. DNA of the CDR3: TGTGCCAGCAGCGTAGGGGCGTTCCCCACAGATACGCAGTATTTT. Protein sequence: CASSVGAFPTDTQYF.